This T cell receptor (beta chain) was sequenced for a study of blood T cell repertoires in COVID-19. As for the study in general: Sites in the United States, Italy and Spain provided acute and convalescent COVID-19 samples. The analysed material was cDNA or gDNA that came from T cells, B-cell-depleted T cells, or PBMCs.

Germline V gene sequence: CDR1 MDHEN, CDR2 SYDVKM. The V and J ends lost 5 bases and 6 bases, in that order; junction bases with no gene match: 13. The CDR3 is 16 amino acids. Clones were sequenced by immunoSEQ multiplex PCR, and TCRdb holds only the in-frame ones, with some missing. This table holds about 160,000 clones, 92% found once. Seattle cases were enrolled at active infection and followed longitudinally. The sequence was collected from a man younger than 40 with COVID-19, enrolled during active disease. This rearrangement joins TRBV28 to TRBJ2-3; 8 nucleotides match TRBD2. The sequenced sample was peripheral blood. CDR3 DNA sequence: TGTGCCAGCAGTCTAGGTACCGGGACTAGGGAGGATACGCAGTATTTT. Its translation: CASSLGTGTREDTQYF.